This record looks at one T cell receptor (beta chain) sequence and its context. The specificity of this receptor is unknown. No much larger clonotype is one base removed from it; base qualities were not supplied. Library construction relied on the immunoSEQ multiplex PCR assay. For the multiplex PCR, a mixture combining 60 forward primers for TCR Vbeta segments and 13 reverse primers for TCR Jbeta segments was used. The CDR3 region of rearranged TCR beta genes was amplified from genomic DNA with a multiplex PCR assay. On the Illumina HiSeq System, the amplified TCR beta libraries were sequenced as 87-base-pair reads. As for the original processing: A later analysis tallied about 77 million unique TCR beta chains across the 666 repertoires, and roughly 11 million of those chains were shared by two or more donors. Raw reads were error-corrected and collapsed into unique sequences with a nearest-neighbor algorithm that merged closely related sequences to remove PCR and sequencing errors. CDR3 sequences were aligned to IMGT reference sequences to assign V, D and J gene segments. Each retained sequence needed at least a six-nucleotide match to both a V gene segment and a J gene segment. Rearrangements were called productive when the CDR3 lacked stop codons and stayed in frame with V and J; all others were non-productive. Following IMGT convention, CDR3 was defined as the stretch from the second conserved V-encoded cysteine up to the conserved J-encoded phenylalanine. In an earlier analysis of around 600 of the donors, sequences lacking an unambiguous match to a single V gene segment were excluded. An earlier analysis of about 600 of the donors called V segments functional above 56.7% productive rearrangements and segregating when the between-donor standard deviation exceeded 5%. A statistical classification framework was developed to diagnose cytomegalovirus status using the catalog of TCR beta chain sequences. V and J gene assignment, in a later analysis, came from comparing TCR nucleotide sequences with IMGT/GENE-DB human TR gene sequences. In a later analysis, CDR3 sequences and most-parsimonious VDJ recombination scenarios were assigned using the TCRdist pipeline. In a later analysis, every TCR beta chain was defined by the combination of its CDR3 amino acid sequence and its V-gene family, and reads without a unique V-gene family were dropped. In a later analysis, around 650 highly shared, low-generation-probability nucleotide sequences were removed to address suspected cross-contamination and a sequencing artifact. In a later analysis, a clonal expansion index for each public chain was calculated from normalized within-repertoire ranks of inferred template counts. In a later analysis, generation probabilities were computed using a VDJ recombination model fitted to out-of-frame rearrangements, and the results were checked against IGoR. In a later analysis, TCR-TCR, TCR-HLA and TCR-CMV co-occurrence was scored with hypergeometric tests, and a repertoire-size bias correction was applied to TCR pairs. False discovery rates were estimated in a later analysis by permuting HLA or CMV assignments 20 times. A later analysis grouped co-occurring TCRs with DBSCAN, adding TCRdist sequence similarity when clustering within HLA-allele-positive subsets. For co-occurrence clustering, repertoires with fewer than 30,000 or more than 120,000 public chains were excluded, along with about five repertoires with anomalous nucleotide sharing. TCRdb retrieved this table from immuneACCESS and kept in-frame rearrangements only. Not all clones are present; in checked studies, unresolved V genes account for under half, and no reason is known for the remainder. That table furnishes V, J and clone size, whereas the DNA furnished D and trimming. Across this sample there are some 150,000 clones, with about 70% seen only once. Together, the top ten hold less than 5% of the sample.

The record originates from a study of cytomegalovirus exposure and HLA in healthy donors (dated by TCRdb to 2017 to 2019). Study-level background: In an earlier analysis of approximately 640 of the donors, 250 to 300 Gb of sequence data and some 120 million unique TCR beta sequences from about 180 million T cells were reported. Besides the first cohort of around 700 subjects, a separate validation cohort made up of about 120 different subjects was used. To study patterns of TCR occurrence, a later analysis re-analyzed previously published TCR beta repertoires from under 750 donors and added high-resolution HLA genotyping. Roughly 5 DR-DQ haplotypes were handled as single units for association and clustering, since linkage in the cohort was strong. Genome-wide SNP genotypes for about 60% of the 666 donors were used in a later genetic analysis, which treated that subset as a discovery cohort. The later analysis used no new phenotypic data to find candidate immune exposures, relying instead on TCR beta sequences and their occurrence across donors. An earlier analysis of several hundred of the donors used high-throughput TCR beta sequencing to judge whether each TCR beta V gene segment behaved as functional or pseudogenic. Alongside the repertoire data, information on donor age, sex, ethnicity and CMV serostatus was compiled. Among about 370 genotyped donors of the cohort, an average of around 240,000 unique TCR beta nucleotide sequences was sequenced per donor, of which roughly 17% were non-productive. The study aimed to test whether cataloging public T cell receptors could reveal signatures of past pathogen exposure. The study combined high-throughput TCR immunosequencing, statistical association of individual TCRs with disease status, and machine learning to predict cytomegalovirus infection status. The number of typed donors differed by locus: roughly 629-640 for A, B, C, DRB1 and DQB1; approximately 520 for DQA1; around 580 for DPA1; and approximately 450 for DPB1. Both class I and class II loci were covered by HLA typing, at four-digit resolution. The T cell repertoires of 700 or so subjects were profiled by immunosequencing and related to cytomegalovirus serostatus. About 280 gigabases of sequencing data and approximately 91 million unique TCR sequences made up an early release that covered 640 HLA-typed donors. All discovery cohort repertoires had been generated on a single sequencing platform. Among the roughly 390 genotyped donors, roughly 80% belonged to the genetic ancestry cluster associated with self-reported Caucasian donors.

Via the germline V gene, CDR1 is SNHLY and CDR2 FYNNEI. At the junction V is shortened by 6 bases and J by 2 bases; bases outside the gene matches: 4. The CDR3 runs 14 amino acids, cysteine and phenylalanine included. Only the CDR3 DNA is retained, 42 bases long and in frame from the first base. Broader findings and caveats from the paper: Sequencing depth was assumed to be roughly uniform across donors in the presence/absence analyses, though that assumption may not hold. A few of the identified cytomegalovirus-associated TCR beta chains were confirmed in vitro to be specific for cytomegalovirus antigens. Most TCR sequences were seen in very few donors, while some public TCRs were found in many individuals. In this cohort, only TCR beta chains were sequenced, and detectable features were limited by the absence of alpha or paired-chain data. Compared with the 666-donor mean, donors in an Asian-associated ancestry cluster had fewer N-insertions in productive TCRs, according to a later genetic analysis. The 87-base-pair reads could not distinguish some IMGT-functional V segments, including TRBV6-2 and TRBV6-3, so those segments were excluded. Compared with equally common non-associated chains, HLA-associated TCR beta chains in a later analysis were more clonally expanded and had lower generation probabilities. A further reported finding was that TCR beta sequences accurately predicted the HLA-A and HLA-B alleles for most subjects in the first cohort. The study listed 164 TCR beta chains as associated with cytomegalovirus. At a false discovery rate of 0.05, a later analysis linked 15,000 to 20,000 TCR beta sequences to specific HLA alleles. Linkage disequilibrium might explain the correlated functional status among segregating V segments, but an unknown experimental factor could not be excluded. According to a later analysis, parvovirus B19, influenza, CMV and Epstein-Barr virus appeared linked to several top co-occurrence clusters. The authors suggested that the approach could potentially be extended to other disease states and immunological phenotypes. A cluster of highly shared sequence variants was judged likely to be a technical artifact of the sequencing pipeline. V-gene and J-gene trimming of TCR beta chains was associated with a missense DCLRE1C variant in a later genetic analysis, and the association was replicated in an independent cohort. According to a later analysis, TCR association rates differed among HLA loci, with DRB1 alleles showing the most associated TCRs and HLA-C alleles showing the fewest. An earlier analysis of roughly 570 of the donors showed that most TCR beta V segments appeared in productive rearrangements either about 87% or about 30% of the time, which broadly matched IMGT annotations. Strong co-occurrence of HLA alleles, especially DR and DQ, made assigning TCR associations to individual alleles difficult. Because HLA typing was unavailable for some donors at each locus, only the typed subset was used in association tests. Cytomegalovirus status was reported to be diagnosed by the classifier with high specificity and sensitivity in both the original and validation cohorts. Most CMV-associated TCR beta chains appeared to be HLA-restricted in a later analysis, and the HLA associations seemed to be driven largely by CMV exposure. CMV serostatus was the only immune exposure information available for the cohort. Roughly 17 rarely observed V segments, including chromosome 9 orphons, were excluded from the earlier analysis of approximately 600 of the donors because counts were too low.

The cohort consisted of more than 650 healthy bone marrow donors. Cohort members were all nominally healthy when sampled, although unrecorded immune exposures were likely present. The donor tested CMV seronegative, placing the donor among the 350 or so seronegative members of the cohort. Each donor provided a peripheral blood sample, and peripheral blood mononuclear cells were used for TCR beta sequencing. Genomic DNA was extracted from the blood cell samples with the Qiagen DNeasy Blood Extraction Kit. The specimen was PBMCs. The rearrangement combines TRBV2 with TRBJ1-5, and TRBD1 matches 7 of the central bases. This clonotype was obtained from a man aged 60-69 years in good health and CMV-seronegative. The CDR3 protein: CASRSGQGNQPQHF. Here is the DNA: TGTGCCAGCAGATCCGGACAGGGCAATCAGCCCCAGCATTTT.